This TCR beta chain was recovered during a study of OX40 agonist ivuxolimab in advanced cancers. Remarks on this clone: Its antigen remains unidentified.

Assay used: immunoSEQ multiplex PCR; TCRdb lists only in-frame clones, some missing. The repertoire holds more than 55,000 clones, approximately 83% seen once, with approximately 4.5% in the top ten. Study-wide results and caveats: Researchers did not establish what antigens the expanded peripheral T cells target.

Germline V gene sequence: CDR1 MDHEN, CDR2 SYDVKM. Trimming shortened V by 10 bases and J by 9 bases, and 13 bases separated the two germline ends. The CDR3 runs to 12 residues. Patients with autoimmune history or systemic immunosuppression were excluded. Blood got drawn at baseline, again on cycle 4 day 1, and then on cycle 7 day 1. Specimen: CD4+ or CD8+ T cells sorted from blood, collected in a trial of the OX40 agonist ivuxolimab. The receptor's source is an adult with an advanced solid tumor such as melanoma, head and neck, liver or kidney cancer. The chain joins TRBV28 to TRBJ1-6; the D gene is possibly TRBD1 (5 bases). This CDR3 reads CATLRVSSPLHF. The CDR3 nucleotides read TGTGCCACTCTCAGGGTTTCTTCACCCCTCCACTTT.